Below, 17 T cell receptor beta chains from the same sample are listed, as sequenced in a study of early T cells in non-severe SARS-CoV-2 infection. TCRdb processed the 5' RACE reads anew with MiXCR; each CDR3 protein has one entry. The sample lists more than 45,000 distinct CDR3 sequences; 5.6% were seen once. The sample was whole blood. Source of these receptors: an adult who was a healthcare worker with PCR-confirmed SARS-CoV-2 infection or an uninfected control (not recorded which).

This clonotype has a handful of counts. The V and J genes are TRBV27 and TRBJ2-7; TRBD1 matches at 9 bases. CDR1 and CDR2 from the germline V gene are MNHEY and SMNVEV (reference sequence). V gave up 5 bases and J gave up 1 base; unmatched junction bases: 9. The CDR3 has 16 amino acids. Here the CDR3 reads CASSLLGGQGSYEQYF. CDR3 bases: TGTGCCAGCAGTCTTTTGGGGGGACAGGGATCCTACGAGCAGTACTTC.

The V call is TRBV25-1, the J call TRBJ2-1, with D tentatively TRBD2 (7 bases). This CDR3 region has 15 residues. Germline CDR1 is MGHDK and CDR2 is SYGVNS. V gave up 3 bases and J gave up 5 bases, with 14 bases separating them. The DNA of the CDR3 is TGTGCCAGCAGTGAGTTGAGGGGGGGCCACAATGAGCAGTTCTTC. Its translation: CASSELRGGHNEQFF.

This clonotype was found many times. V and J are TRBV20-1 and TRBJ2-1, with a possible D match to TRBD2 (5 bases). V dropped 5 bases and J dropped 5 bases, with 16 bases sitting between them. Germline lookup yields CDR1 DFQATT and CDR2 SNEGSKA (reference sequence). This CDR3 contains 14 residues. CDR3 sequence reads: CSAYSADSHNEQFF. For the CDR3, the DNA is TGCAGTGCTTATAGTGCGGACTCACACAATGAGCAGTTCTTC.

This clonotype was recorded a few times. CDR3 sequence reads: CASARDPYNEQFF. The CDR3 nucleotides read TGTGCCAGCGCCAGGGATCCCTACAATGAGCAGTTCTTC. The gene calls are TRBV7-2 and TRBJ2-1, with D possibly TRBD1 on 5 matching bases. Trimming stripped 8 bases from V and 2 bases from J, with 10 bases between. CDR1 and CDR2 (germline): SGHTA, FQGNSA. The CDR3 runs to 13 residues.

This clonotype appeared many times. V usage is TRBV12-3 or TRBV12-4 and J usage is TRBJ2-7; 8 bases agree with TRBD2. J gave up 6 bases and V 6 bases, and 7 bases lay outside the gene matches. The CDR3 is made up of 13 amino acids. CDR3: CASSFGGAREQYF. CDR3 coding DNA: TGTGCCAGCAGCTTCGGGGGGGCCCGCGAGCAGTACTTC.

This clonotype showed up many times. The DNA of the CDR3 is TGCAGCGTTGACAACTGGGTCGCACCAGCTTTCTTT. This codes for CSVDNWVAPAFF. This chain connects TRBV29-1 to TRBJ1-1, with D hard to call. V lost 3 bases to trimming and J lost 10 bases, with 15 bases between them. The germline V gene has CDR1 SQVTM and CDR2 ANQGSEA. CDR3 length: 12 amino acids.

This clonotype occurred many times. CDR3 DNA: TGTGCCAGCAGTCGGGCTCGGGTAAGCTCCTACGAGCAGTACTTC. Translating gives CASSRARVSSYEQYF. This sequence joins TRBV6-5 and TRBJ2-7; D is uncertain. This CDR3 has 15 residues. V lost 5 bases and J lost 0, with 14 bases in between. From germline, CDR1 is MNHEY and CDR2 SVGAGI.

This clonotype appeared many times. The CDR3 protein is CASSNRQGADYGYTF. For the CDR3, the DNA is TGTGCCAGCAGCAATCGACAGGGGGCGGACTATGGCTACACCTTC. This chain uses TRBV12-3 or TRBV12-4 with TRBJ1-2; 10 bases are shared with TRBD1. With 6 bases clipped from V and 3 bases from J, the junction kept 7 bases outside the gene matches. The CDR3 is 15 residues long.

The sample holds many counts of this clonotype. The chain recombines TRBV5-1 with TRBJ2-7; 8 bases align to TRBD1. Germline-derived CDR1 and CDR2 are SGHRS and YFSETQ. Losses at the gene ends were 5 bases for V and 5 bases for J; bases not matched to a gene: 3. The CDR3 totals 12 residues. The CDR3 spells CASSQDRDEQYF. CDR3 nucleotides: TGCGCCAGCAGTCAGGACAGGGACGAGCAGTACTTC.

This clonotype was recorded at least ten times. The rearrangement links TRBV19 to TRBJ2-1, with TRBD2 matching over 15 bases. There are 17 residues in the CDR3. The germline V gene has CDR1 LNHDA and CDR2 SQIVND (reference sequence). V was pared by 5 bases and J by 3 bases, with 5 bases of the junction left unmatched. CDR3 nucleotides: TGTGCCAGTAGTGGACCGGGACTAGCGGGGGGCTACAATGAGCAGTTCTTC. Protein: CASSGPGLAGGYNEQFF.

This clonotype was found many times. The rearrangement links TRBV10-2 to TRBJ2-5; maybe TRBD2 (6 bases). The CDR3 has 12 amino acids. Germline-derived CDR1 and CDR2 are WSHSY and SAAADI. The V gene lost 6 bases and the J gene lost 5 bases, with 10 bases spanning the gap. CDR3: CASRLGGETQYF. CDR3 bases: TGCGCCAGCAGGCTTGGGGGGGAGACCCAGTACTTC.

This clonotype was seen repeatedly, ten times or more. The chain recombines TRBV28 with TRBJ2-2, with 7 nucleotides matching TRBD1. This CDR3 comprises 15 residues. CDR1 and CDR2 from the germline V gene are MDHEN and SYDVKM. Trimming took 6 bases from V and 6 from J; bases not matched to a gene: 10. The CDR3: CASSPTGNGPGELFF. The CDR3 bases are TGTGCCAGCAGCCCGACAGGGAATGGGCCCGGGGAGCTGTTTTTT.

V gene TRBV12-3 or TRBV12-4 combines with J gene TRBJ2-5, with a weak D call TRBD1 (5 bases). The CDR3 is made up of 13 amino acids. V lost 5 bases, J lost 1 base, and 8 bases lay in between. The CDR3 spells CASSHRPQETQYF. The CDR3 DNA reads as TGTGCCAGCAGTCACAGGCCCCAAGAGACCCAGTACTTC.

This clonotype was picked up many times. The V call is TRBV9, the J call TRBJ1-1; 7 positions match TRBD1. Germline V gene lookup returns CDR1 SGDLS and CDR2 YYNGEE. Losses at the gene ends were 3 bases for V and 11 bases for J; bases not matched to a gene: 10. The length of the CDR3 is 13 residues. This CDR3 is CASSATLQGTAFF. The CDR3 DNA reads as TGTGCCAGCAGCGCAACTCTACAGGGGACGGCTTTCTTT.

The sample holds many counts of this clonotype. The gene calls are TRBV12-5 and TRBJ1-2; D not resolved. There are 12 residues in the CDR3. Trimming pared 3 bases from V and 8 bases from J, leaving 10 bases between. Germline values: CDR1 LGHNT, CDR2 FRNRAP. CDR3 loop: CASGLAVEGYTF. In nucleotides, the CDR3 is TGTGCTAGTGGTTTAGCAGTGGAAGGCTACACCTTC.

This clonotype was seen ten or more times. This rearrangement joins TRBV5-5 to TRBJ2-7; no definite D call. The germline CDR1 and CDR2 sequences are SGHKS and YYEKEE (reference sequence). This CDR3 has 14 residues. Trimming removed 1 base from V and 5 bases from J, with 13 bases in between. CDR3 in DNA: TGTGCCAGCAGCTTGAGCGAAGAAGGAGACGAGCAGTACTTC. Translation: CASSLSEEGDEQYF.

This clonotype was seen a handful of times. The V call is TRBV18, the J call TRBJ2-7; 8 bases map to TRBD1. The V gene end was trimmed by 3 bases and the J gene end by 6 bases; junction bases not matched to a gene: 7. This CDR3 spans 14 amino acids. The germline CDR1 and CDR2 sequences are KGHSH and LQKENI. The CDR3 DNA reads TGTGCCAGCTCACCGCAGGGACAGGAAGGCGAGCAGTACTTC. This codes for CASSPQGQEGEQYF.